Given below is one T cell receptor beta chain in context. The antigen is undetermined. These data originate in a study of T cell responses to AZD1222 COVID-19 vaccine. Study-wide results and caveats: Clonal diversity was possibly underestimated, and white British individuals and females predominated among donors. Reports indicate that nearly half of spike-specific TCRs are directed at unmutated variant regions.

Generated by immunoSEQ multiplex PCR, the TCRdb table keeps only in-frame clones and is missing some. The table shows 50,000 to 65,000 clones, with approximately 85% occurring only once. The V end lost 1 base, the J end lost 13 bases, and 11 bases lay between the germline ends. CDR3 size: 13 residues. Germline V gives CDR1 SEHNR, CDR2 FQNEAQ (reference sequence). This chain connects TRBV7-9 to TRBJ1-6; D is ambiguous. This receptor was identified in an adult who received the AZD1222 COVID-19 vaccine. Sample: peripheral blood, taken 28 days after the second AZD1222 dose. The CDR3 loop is CASSLEQNRPLHF. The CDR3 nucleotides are TGTGCCAGCAGCTTAGAACAGAATAGGCCCCTCCACTTT.